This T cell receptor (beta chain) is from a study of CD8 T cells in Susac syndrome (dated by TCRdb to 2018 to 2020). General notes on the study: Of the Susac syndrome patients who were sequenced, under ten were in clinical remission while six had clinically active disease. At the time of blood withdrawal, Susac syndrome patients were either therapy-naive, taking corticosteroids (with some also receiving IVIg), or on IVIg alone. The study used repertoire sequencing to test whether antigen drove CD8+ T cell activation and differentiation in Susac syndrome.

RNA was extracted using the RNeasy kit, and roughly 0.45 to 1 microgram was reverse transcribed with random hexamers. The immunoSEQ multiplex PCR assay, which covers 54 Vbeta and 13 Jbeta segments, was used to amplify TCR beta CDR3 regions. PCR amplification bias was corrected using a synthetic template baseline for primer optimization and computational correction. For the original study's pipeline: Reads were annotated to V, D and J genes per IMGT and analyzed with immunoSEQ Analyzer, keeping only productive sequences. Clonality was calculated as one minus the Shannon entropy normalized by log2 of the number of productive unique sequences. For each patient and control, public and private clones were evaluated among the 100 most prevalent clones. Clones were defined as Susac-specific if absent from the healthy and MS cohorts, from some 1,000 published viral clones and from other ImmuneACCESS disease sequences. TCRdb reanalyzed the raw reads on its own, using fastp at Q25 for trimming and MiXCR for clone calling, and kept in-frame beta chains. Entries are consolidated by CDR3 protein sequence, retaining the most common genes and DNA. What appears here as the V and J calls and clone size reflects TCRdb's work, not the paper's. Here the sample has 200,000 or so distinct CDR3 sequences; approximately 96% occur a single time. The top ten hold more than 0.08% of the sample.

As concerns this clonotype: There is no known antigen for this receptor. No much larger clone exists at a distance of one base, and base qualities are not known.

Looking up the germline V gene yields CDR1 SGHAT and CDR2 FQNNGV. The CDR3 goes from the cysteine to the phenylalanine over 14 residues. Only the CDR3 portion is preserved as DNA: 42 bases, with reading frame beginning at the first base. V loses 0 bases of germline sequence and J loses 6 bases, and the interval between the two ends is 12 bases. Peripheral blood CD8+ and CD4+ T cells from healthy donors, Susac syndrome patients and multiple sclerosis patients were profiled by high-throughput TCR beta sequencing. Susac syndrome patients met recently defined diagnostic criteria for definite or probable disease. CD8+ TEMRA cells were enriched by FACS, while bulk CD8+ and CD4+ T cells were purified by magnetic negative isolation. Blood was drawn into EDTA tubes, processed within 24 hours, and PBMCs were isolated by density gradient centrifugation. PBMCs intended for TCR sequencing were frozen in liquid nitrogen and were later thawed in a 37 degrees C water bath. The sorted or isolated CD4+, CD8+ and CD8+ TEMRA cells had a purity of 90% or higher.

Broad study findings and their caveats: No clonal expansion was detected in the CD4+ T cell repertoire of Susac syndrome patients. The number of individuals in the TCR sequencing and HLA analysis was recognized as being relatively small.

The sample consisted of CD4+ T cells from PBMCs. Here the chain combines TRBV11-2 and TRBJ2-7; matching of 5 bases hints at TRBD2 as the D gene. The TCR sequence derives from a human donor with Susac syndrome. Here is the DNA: TGTGCCAGCAGCTTAGATATCCGTGAGGGCGAGCAGTACTTC. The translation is CASSLDIREGEQYF.